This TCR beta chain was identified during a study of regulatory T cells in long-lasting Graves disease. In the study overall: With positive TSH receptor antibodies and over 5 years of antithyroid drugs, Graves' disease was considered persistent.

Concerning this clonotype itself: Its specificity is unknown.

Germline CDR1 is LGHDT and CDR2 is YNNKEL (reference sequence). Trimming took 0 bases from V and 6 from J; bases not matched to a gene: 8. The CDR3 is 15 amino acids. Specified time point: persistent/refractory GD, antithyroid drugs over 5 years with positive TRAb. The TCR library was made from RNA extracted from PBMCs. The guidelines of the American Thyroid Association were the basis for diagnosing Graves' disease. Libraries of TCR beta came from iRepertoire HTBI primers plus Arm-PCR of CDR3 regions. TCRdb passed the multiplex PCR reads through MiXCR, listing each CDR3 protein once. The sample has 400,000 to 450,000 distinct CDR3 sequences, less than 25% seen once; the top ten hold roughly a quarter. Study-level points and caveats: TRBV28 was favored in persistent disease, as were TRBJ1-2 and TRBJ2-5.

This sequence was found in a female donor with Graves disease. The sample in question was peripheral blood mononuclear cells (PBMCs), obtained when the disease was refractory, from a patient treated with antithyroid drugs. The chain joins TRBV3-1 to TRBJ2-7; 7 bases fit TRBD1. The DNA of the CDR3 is TGTGCCAGCAGCCAAGACGACAGGGTCCTTGGCGAGCAGTACTTC. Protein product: CASSQDDRVLGEQYF.